Given below is one T cell receptor beta chain in context. The target of this receptor is not known. Base qualities are missing; no much larger clone stands one base away. The source of the sample is a study of cytomegalovirus exposure and HLA in healthy donors (TCRdb year 2017). Describing the broader study: According to an earlier analysis of around 600 of the donors, 200 million or so T cells yielded over 90 million unique TCR beta sequences and approximately 300 Gb of sequence data. An early release covering just under 650 HLA-typed donors comprised approximately 290 gigabases of sequencing data and tens of millions of unique TCR sequences. Of the 300 to 500 genotyped donors, 81% were placed in the genetic ancestry cluster associated with self-reported Caucasian donors. The study aimed to test whether cataloging public T cell receptors could reveal signatures of past pathogen exposure. The study profiled the T cell repertoires of 500 to 800 subjects by immunosequencing and related them to cytomegalovirus serostatus. Along with the roughly 670-subject first cohort, a separate validation cohort of over a hundred different subjects was used. High-throughput TCR immunosequencing, statistical association of individual TCRs with disease status, and machine learning were combined to predict cytomegalovirus infection status. A later analysis re-analyzed previously published TCR beta repertoires from 600 to 850 donors and added high-resolution HLA genotyping to study TCR occurrence patterns. Rather than using new phenotypic data, the later analysis identified candidate immune exposures from TCR beta sequences and from how often those sequences occurred across donors. To decide whether each TCR beta V gene segment behaved as functional or pseudogenic, an earlier analysis of approximately 620 of the donors relied on high-throughput TCR beta sequencing. Alongside the repertoire data, information on donor age, sex, ethnicity and CMV serostatus was compiled. A later genetic analysis took genome-wide SNP genotypes for about 55% of the 666 donors and used that subset as a discovery cohort. All discovery cohort repertoires had been generated using a single sequencing platform. HLA typing covered class I and class II loci at four-digit resolution. The number of typed donors differed by locus: about 620-630 for A, B, C, DRB1 and DQB1; approximately 540 for DQA1; around 580 for DPA1; and some 450 for DPB1. A few DR-DQ haplotypes were handled as single units for association and clustering because linkage in the cohort was strong. On average, about 240,000 unique TCR beta nucleotide sequences were sequenced per donor among some 430 genotyped donors of the cohort, with 15% to 20% of those sequences being non-productive. The research as a whole found: A cluster of highly shared sequence variants was judged likely to be a technical artifact of the sequencing pipeline. In a later analysis, HLA-associated TCR beta chains were found to be more clonally expanded and to have lower generation probabilities than equally common non-associated chains. V-gene and J-gene trimming of TCR beta chains was associated with a missense DCLRE1C variant in a later genetic analysis, and the association was replicated in an independent cohort. Because counts were too low, 15 to 20 rarely observed V segments, including chromosome 9 orphons, were excluded from the earlier analysis of roughly 580 of the donors. The classifier was reported to diagnose cytomegalovirus status with high specificity and sensitivity in both the original cohort and the validation cohort. A later analysis reported that several top co-occurrence clusters appeared linked to parvovirus B19, influenza, CMV and Epstein-Barr virus. In the study, around 150 TCR beta chains were listed as associated with cytomegalovirus. In a later analysis, the rate of TCR association differed among HLA loci, with DRB1 alleles having the most associated TCRs and HLA-C alleles having the fewest. According to a later genetic analysis, donors in an Asian-associated ancestry cluster had fewer N-insertions in productive TCRs than the approximately 630-donor mean. The authors suggested that the approach could potentially be generalized to other disease states and immunological phenotypes. Specific HLA alleles were associated with some 15,000 TCR beta sequences at a false discovery rate of 0.05 in a later analysis. The presence/absence analyses assumed that sequencing depth was roughly uniform across donors, and that assumption may not be true. Correlated functional status among segregating V segments might be attributable to linkage disequilibrium, but an unknown experimental factor could not be ruled out. In a later analysis, most CMV-associated TCR beta chains were found to appear HLA-restricted, with HLA associations seemingly driven largely by CMV exposure. When HLA alleles, especially DR and DQ, strongly co-occurred, TCR associations were difficult to assign to individual alleles. In vitro tests confirmed that a few of the cytomegalovirus-associated TCR beta chains recognize cytomegalovirus antigens. A further reported finding was that TCR beta sequences accurately predicted the HLA-A and HLA-B alleles for most subjects in the first cohort. Most TCR sequences were observed very rarely across donors, whereas some public TCRs were present in many individuals. The cohort was sequenced for TCR beta chains only, and without alpha or paired-chain data the features that could be detected were limited. An earlier analysis of approximately 570 of the donors showed that most TCR beta V segments appeared in productive rearrangements either about 90% or about 30% of the time, which broadly matched IMGT annotations. HLA typing was unavailable for some donors at each locus, so association tests used only the typed subset. Immune exposure information for the cohort was limited to CMV serostatus.

In total, roughly 670 healthy bone marrow donors made up the cohort. Cohort members were all nominally healthy when sampled, although unrecorded immune exposures were likely present. The donor tested CMV seronegative, placing the donor among the 350 or so seronegative members of the cohort. Each donor provided a peripheral blood sample, and peripheral blood mononuclear cells were used for TCR beta sequencing. The Qiagen DNeasy Blood Extraction Kit was used to extract genomic DNA from the blood cell samples. The protocol used for the library was the immunoSEQ multiplex PCR assay. For the multiplex PCR, a mixture combining 60 forward primers for TCR Vbeta segments and 13 reverse primers for TCR Jbeta segments was used. The CDR3 region of rearranged TCR beta genes was amplified from genomic DNA with a multiplex PCR assay. Amplified TCR beta libraries were sequenced as 87-base-pair reads on the Illumina HiSeq System. The published analysis was carried out like this. Across the 670 or so repertoires, a later analysis counted around 80 million unique TCR beta chains, around 10 million of which were shared by at least two donors. Raw reads were error-corrected and collapsed into unique sequences by a nearest-neighbor algorithm in which closely related sequences were merged to remove PCR and sequencing errors. V, D and J gene segments were assigned by aligning CDR3 sequences to IMGT reference sequences. For a sequence to be retained, a match of at least six nucleotides was required to both a V gene segment and a J gene segment. A rearrangement counted as productive if the CDR3 had no stop codons and remained in frame with V and J, and every other rearrangement counted as non-productive. CDR3 was defined according to IMGT convention as the region running from the second conserved V-encoded cysteine to the conserved J-encoded phenylalanine. The earlier analysis of around 640 of the donors excluded sequences that lacked an unambiguous match to a single V gene segment. An earlier analysis of fewer than 750 of the donors classified V segments as functional when productive rearrangements were above 56.7% and as segregating when the standard deviation between donors was above 5%. To diagnose cytomegalovirus status from the catalog of TCR beta chain sequences, a statistical classification framework was built. A later analysis assigned V and J genes by comparing TCR nucleotide sequences with IMGT/GENE-DB human TR gene sequences. Using the TCRdist pipeline, a later analysis assigned CDR3 sequences along with most-parsimonious VDJ recombination scenarios. A later analysis defined each TCR beta chain by its CDR3 amino acid sequence plus V-gene family, and excluded reads lacking a unique V-gene family. In a later analysis, 500 to 700 highly shared, low-generation-probability nucleotide sequences were removed to address suspected cross-contamination and a sequencing artifact. In a later analysis, a clonal expansion index was calculated for each public chain from normalized within-repertoire ranks of inferred template counts. In a later analysis, generation probabilities were computed with a VDJ recombination model fitted to out-of-frame rearrangements, and the resulting probabilities were checked against IGoR. In a later analysis, TCR-TCR, TCR-HLA and TCR-CMV co-occurrence was scored with hypergeometric tests, and a repertoire-size bias correction was applied to TCR pairs. False discovery rates were estimated in a later analysis by permuting HLA or CMV assignments 20 times. In a later analysis, co-occurring TCRs were grouped using DBSCAN, with TCRdist sequence similarity added in when clustering inside HLA-allele-positive subsets. Co-occurrence clustering excluded repertoires with fewer than 30,000 or more than 120,000 public chains, plus five with anomalous nucleotide sharing. The immuneACCESS repertoire file appears here via TCRdb, limited to in-frame rearrangements. These files lack a portion of the clones; in checked studies, under half of the deficit traces to unresolved V genes, and the cause of the others is not known. V, J and clone size are taken as reported in that table, and D and trimming were inferred from the DNA itself. The sample data list some 200,000 clones, and approximately 79% of these were observed just once. The ten top clones hold 0.2% to 0.25% of the sample.

This clonotype was obtained from a girl aged 2 to 9 in good health and CMV-seronegative. The sequenced sample consisted of PBMCs.

The CDR3 region reads CASSERWGRGGRAEAFF. Read as DNA, the sequence is TGTGCCAGCAGTGAAAGATGGGGCCGGGGAGGAAGGGCTGAAGCTTTCTTT. The sequence is built from TRBV2 and TRBJ1-1; TRBD1 is perhaps the D gene, given 5 matching bases. Via the germline V gene, CDR1 is SNHLY and CDR2 FYNNEI. V is pared back by 2 bases and J by 6 bases, with 22 bases lying between the germline termini. From cysteine to phenylalanine, the CDR3 is 17 amino acids long. Kept here is only the CDR3 DNA, which spans 51 bases and is read in frame from base 1.